One and the same sample provided the 16 T cell receptor beta chains below, sequenced in a study of early T cells in non-severe SARS-CoV-2 infection. Using its own MiXCR run on the 5' RACE reads, TCRdb lists one record per CDR3 protein. Altogether 45,000 to 70,000 distinct CDR3 sequences are present, about 7.7% being singletons, with the ten largest covering roughly 10%. The material sequenced was whole blood, taken at baseline. All receptors come from an adult who was a healthcare worker with PCR-confirmed SARS-CoV-2 infection or an uninfected control (not recorded which).

This clonotype was detected ten times or more. The genes are TRBV5-5 and TRBJ2-2, with 10 bases that match TRBD2. CDR3 length: 17 amino acids. The V gene end was trimmed by 4 bases and the J gene end by 2 bases; junction bases not matched to a gene: 8. Per germline, CDR1 SGHKS and CDR2 YYEKEE (reference sequence). CDR3 nucleotide sequence: TGTGCCAGCAGCCCCGCGGGACTAGCGACCAACACCGGGGAGCTGTTTTTT. Protein product: CASSPAGLATNTGELFF. The variable domain in full, completed from reference TRBV5-5 and TRBJ2-2, reads DAGVTQSPTHLIKTRGQQVTLRCSPISGHKSVSWYQQVLGQGPQFIFQYYEKEERGRGNFPDRFSARQFPNYSSELNVNALLLGDSALYLCASSPAGLATNTGELFFGEGSRLTVL.

CDR3 bases: TGTGCCAGCAGTTTTATCATGTGGAGGCGACGGGACGGCTCCTACGAGCAGTACTTC. It encodes CASSFIMWRRRDGSYEQYF. The chain carries TRBV28 and TRBJ2-7; the D call may be TRBD1 or TRBD2 (5 bases each). Germline V CDR1 and CDR2: MDHEN, SYDVKM. Trimming took off 3 bases at V and 0 bases at J, with 24 bases between the two ends. This CDR3 comprises 19 residues.

A few counts support this clonotype. The gene calls are TRBV12-3 or TRBV12-4 and TRBJ1-4; TRBD1 aligns across 8 bases. J was trimmed by 5 bases and V by 3 bases; bases with no gene match: 5. The CDR3 totals 15 residues. CDR3: CASSFQGAGNEKLFF. The CDR3 DNA reads TGTGCCAGCAGTTTCCAGGGGGCAGGAAATGAAAAACTGTTTTTT.

This clonotype has at least ten counts. This chain links TRBV18 with TRBJ2-3; TRBD2 agrees at 13 bases. The CDR3 covers 18 residues. The V and J ends lost 3 bases and 6 bases, in that order; junction bases with no gene match: 12. Germline values: CDR1 KGHSH, CDR2 LQKENI. CDR3 loop: CASSPGLAGVQRGDTQYF. CDR3 DNA: TGTGCCAGCTCACCTGGACTAGCGGGAGTCCAAAGGGGGGATACGCAGTATTTT.

The rearrangement joins TRBV14 to TRBJ1-6, with D unresolved. V shed 6 bases and J shed 5 bases, with 5 bases lying between them. Germline V gives CDR1 SGHDN, CDR2 FVKESK. CDR3 size: 12 residues. CDR3 sequence: CASRSHNSPLHF. CDR3 nucleotides: TGTGCCAGCAGGTCCCATAATTCACCCCTCCACTTT.

The CDR3 here is CSARDEGNYGYTF. The DNA of the CDR3 is TGCAGTGCTAGAGACGAGGGTAACTATGGCTACACCTTC. The chain combines TRBV20-1 with TRBJ1-2; no clear D. Trimming stripped 0 bases from V and 1 base from J, with 6 bases between. This CDR3 has 13 residues. Germline lookup yields CDR1 DFQATT and CDR2 SNEGSKA (reference sequence).

This clonotype was detected a few times. The rearrangement uses TRBV4-2 and TRBJ2-1; TRBD2 agrees at 8 bases. V lost 1 base, J lost 4 bases, and 9 bases stayed unmatched. The CDR3 consists of 17 residues. Per germline, CDR1 LGHNA and CDR2 YNFKEQ. In DNA, the CDR3 is TGTGCCAGCAGCCAAGTTACAGCGGGAGAGAGTTACAATGAGCAGTTCTTC. This gives the protein CASSQVTAGESYNEQFF.

This chain uses TRBV28 with TRBJ2-7, with 9 bases matching TRBD2. This CDR3 has 15 residues. The germline gives CDR1 MDHEN, CDR2 SYDVKM. The trim removed 1 base at V and 3 bases at J, leaving 4 bases unmatched. Here the CDR3 reads CASSLSSGTGYEQYF. Here the CDR3 DNA reads TGTGCCAGCAGTTTATCTAGCGGGACTGGCTACGAGCAGTACTTC.

This clonotype was seen at least ten times. The chain uses TRBV27 and TRBJ2-7, with D possibly TRBD2 on 5 matching bases. Trimming removed 3 bases at V and 7 bases at J, with 16 bases between. The CDR3 consists of 14 residues. From germline, CDR1 is MNHEY and CDR2 SMNVEV (reference sequence). The CDR3 spells CASSFERTSGEQYF. The CDR3 bases are TGTGCCAGCAGTTTCGAGAGAACCTCGGGAGAGCAGTACTTC.

The V gene is TRBV28, the J gene TRBJ2-3; no clear D gene. Germline CDR1 reads MDHEN; CDR2 reads SYDVKM. This CDR3 comprises 16 residues. V shed 5 bases and J shed 5 bases, with 20 bases lying between them. As DNA, the CDR3 is TGTGCCAGCAGTCCCCCCGCTGGGTCTGGCAGAGATACGCAGTATTTT. It is translated as CASSPPAGSGRDTQYF.

The V and J genes are TRBV4-3 and TRBJ1-1, with a weak D call TRBD1 (6 bases). The germline V gene has CDR1 LGHNA and CDR2 YSLEER. Trimming left V 0 bases short and J 11 bases short, with 13 bases between. The CDR3 length is 13 residues. CDR3 loop: CASSQDPRGRAFF. The CDR3 coding sequence is TGCGCCAGCAGCCAAGATCCCAGGGGTCGCGCTTTCTTT.

In this sample, this clonotype turned up a few times. The rearrangement uses TRBV7-2 and TRBJ2-5; D unresolved. Germline assignment: CDR1 SGHTA and CDR2 FQGNSA. Deletions cut 5 bases from V and 5 bases from J, with 6 bases between. This CDR3 comprises 11 residues. This CDR3 reads CASSLDETQYF. Written as DNA, the CDR3 is TGTGCCAGCAGCCTCGACGAGACCCAGTACTTC.

This clonotype was detected ten times or more. The rearrangement joins TRBV6-1 to TRBJ1-1, with D perhaps TRBD1 (5 bases). The CDR3 is made up of 13 amino acids. Trimming stripped 6 bases from V and 6 bases from J, with 14 bases between. Germline CDR1 reads MNHNS; CDR2 reads SASEGT. This CDR3 reads CASRVRSGPEAFF. The DNA of the CDR3 is TGTGCCAGCAGGGTCCGGTCGGGACCTGAAGCTTTCTTT.

This clonotype was detected a few times. V and J are TRBV5-1 and TRBJ2-7; D possibly matches TRBD1 or TRBD2 (7 bases each). Germline assignment: CDR1 SGHRS and CDR2 YFSETQ. V was shortened by 2 bases and J by 4 bases, with 16 bases between the two germline ends. The CDR3 totals 15 residues. The chain's CDR3 is CASSFYPGGEYEQYF. The CDR3 nucleotides are TGCGCCAGCAGCTTCTACCCAGGGGGGGAGTACGAGCAGTACTTC.

A few counts support this clonotype. The CDR3 DNA reads TGCAGCGTTGCCCATCCAGCGGGAGTGGAGACCCAGTACTTC. Residues: CSVAHPAGVETQYF. The chain links TRBV29-1 to TRBJ2-5; TRBD2 matches 8 bases. CDR3 size: 14 residues. Germline V lookup: CDR1 SQVTM, CDR2 ANQGSEA. With V trimmed by 4 bases and J by 5 bases, 9 bases remained unmatched. The whole variable domain, filled in from reference TRBV29-1 and TRBJ2-5, reads SAVISQKPSRDICQRGTSLTIQCQVDSQVTMMFWYRQQPGQSLTLIATANQGSEATYESGFVIDKFPISRPNLTFSTLTVSNMSPEDSSIYLCSVAHPAGVETQYFGPGTRLLVL.

In this sample, this clonotype turned up many times. The chain recombines TRBV29-1 with TRBJ2-2; no definite D call. This CDR3 has 14 amino acids. The V gene's germline CDR1 is SQVTM and CDR2 ANQGSEA. The V and J ends lost 4 bases and 0 bases respectively, with 9 bases between them. CDR3 nucleotide sequence: TGCAGCGTTGTGGTCCAGGCGAACACCGGGGAGCTGTTTTTT. Its translation: CSVVVQANTGELFF.